This TCR beta chain is from a study of cytomegalovirus exposure and HLA in healthy donors. Findings and caveats of the study: Across donors, most TCRs were seen rarely, yet some public ones were widespread.

Some clones are missing from TCRdb's copy, which holds only in-frame ones; the method was immunoSEQ multiplex PCR. Altogether about 120,000 clones are present, approximately 92% being singletons, with the ten largest covering 1% to 1.5%. Germline V CDR1 and CDR2: MNHEY, SMNVEV (reference sequence). The CDR3 is 14 amino acids. The junction had 5 bases not matched to a gene; V was cut back by 6 bases and J by 7 bases. Comment on this clone: What it binds is not known.

The sequence came from a woman under 30 in good health and CMV-seronegative. The chain employs TRBV27 and TRBJ1-6; 8 positions match TRBD1. Specimen: PBMCs. CDR3: CASRRGQENSPLHF. In DNA, the CDR3 is TGTGCCAGCAGGAGGGGACAGGAAAATTCACCCCTCCACTTT.